Given below is one T cell receptor beta chain in context. V lost 5 bases, J lost 11 bases, and 11 bases stayed unmatched. The CDR3 runs 14 residues. Germline CDR1 is MNHEY and CDR2 is SVGAGI. This sample was taken from a study of T cell changes during pregnancy in multiple sclerosis. Method: immunoSEQ multiplex PCR; TCRdb's copy keeps in-frame clones and lacks some. The sample includes about 50,000 clones, approximately 90% of them seen just once. The genes are TRBV6-5 and TRBJ1-4; 7 bases line up with TRBD1. The sequencing here drew on CD4+ T cells from peripheral blood mononuclear cells, taken after pregnancy. The TCR originated in a female donor with multiple sclerosis, enrolled in a pregnancy study. The CDR3 DNA reads as TGTGCCAGCAGTCGGGGCGGGACAGATGTTAAACTGTTTTTT. Translation: CASSRGGTDVKLFF.